Listed below are T cell receptor beta chains from one sample, sequenced in a study of T cells after yellow fever vaccination. TCRdb recomputed calls from the 5' RACE reads with MiXCR, one row per CDR3 protein. This table holds tens of thousands of distinct CDR3 sequences, 5.5% found once. This specimen was PBMCs, either bulk or a sorted T-cell subset (CD4+, CD8+, memory, or dextramer-sorted; not recorded which), taken 15 days after the yellow fever booster vaccination. The receptors originated from a man under 40 who received the YFV17D yellow fever vaccine. Both conserved end residues are part of each CDR3. D genes are given only for firm matches. The size entry is marked missing in some rows and otherwise reads once, few, many or a size class.

J gene: TRBJ2-7
clone size: many
V gene: TRBV24-1
D gene: TRBD2
CDR3 DNA: TGTGCCACCAACCCCAATAGCGGGAGGTTCGGCTACGAGCAGTACTTC
CDR3 protein: CATNPNSGRFGYEQYF

J gene: TRBJ1-4
clone size: many
V gene: TRBV10-3
D gene: .
CDR3 DNA: TGTGCCACCGGGGGGACCCTCTCTAATGAAAAACTGTTTTTT
CDR3 protein: CATGGTLSNEKLFF

J gene: TRBJ2-2
clone size: many
V gene: TRBV12-3/TRBV12-4
D gene: .
CDR3 DNA: TGTGCCAGCAGTCCGTCTCTCACCGGGGAGCTGTTTTTT
CDR3 protein: CASSPSLTGELFF

J gene: TRBJ2-5
clone size: few
V gene: TRBV28
D gene: TRBD1
CDR3 DNA: TGTGCCAGCAGTTTAACGGGGACAGCCAATGAGACCCAGTACTTC
CDR3 protein: CASSLTGTANETQYF

J gene: TRBJ2-3
clone size: many
V gene: TRBV7-2
D gene: .
CDR3 DNA: TGTGCCAGCAACCGAGCGGGTTTCACAGATACGCAGTATTTT
CDR3 protein: CASNRAGFTDTQYF

J gene: TRBJ2-2
clone size: many
V gene: TRBV24-1
D gene: .
CDR3 DNA: TGTGCCACCAACAATAGACAGAACACCGGGGAGCTGTTTTTT
CDR3 protein: CATNNRQNTGELFF

J gene: TRBJ2-7
clone size: few
V gene: TRBV20-1
D gene: .
CDR3 DNA: TGCAGTGCTCGGGACGTCAGGGATACCTACGAGCAGTACTTC
CDR3 protein: CSARDVRDTYEQYF

J gene: TRBJ2-7
clone size: many
V gene: TRBV11-2
D gene: TRBD2
CDR3 DNA: TGTGCCAGCAGTCGAACGCCGGGACTAGCGCGAAACTACGAGCAGTACTTC
CDR3 protein: CASSRTPGLARNYEQYF

J gene: TRBJ1-4
clone size: few
V gene: TRBV7-8
D gene: .
CDR3 DNA: TGTGCCAGCAGCGGGATTTGGGGGGAAAAACTGTTTTTT
CDR3 protein: CASSGIWGEKLFF

J gene: TRBJ1-3
clone size: many
V gene: TRBV20-1
D gene: .
CDR3 DNA: TGCAGTGCGCCCGACAGAACCTCTGGAAACACCATATATTTT
CDR3 protein: CSAPDRTSGNTIYF

J gene: TRBJ2-7
clone size: many
V gene: TRBV14
D gene: .
CDR3 DNA: TGTGCCAGCCACGACACCCGCTCCTACGAGCAGTACTTC
CDR3 protein: CASHDTRSYEQYF

J gene: TRBJ2-1
clone size: medium-sized
V gene: TRBV4-3
D gene: TRBD2
CDR3 DNA: TGCGCCAGCAGCCAAGATGCACTAGCGGACTACAATGAGCAGTTCTTC
CDR3 protein: CASSQDALADYNEQFF

J gene: TRBJ2-1
clone size: many
V gene: TRBV4-2
D gene: .
CDR3 DNA: TGTGCCAGCAGCCAAGGTAACTACCCCAATGAGCAGTTCTTC
CDR3 protein: CASSQGNYPNEQFF

J gene: TRBJ2-1
clone size: many
V gene: TRBV6-1
D gene: .
CDR3 DNA: TGTGCCAGCAGTGAGGCAGGGTACTCCTACAATGAGCAGTTCTTC
CDR3 protein: CASSEAGYSYNEQFF

J gene: TRBJ2-6
clone size: few
V gene: TRBV23-1
D gene: .
CDR3 DNA: TGCGCCAGCAGTCCTCTAGAAGGCTGCGCTGGGGCCAACGTCCTGACTTTC
CDR3 protein: CASSPLEGCAGANVLTF

J gene: TRBJ2-1
clone size: many
V gene: TRBV20-1
D gene: TRBD2
CDR3 DNA: TGCAGTGCTGCAACTAGCGGGAATTACAATGAGCAGTTCTTC
CDR3 protein: CSAATSGNYNEQFF

J gene: TRBJ2-2
clone size: many
V gene: TRBV7-7
D gene: TRBD2
CDR3 DNA: TGTGCTAGCAGCTTCTCCAGCGGGAGGGCCTTTACCGGGGAGCTGTTTTTT
CDR3 protein: CASSFSSGRAFTGELFF

J gene: TRBJ1-4
clone size: many
V gene: TRBV6-2/TRBV6-3
D gene: .
CDR3 DNA: TGTGCCAGCAGTCGTCCGGATCCTCATGTAATTTTT
CDR3 protein: CASSRPDPHVIF

J gene: TRBJ1-1
clone size: .
V gene: TRBV20-1
D gene: TRBD1
CDR3 DNA: TGCTTCTCTAGCCAGGGACAGGGCCTGAACACTGAAGCTTTCTTT
CDR3 protein: CFSSQGQGLNTEAFF

J gene: TRBJ2-3
clone size: few
V gene: TRBV9
D gene: .
CDR3 DNA: TGTGCCAGCAGCAGAGAAGGGGATACGCAGTATTTT
CDR3 protein: CASSREGDTQYF